The next 24 T cell receptor beta chains were all read from a single sample in a study of read filtering for tumor transcriptome and immune sequencing. Molecular barcoded adaptors covering alpha/delta and beta/gamma chains were used on 400 ng RNA. TCRdb redid the calling of the reads with MiXCR, one entry per CDR3 protein. This sample carries roughly 69,000 distinct CDR3 sequences, approximately 14% of them seen once, and the ten largest clones take approximately 50%. The sequencing sample was made of a population of CD138-negative cells sorted from bone marrow. Receptors originate from a donor aged 40 or over with multiple myeloma.

Concerning this clonotype itself: The junction differs from germline at one of its ends, possibly a read error. This chain joins TRBV27 and TRBJ1-5; D remains ambiguous. CDR3 size: 16 residues. Germline V lookup: CDR1 MNHEY, CDR2 SMNVEV (reference sequence). DNA of the CDR3: TGTGGCAGCAGTTCATCCCCGGTGGGTAGCAATCAGCCCCAGCATTTT. Translating it yields CGSSSSPVGSNQPQHF.

The table lists this clonotype with many counts. The chain has TRBV11-2 and TRBJ2-5, with 8 bases identical to TRBD2. The CDR3 loop spans 15 amino acids. Germline CDR1 SGHAT, CDR2 FQNNGV. The junction had 5 bases not matched to a gene; V was cut back by 3 bases and J by 2 bases. CDR3 nucleotide sequence: TGTGCCAGCAGCTTCGGTGGCGGGAGGCAAGAGACCCAGTACTTC. It specifies CASSFGGGRQETQYF.

This clonotype was picked up many times. The rearrangement joins TRBV11-3 to TRBJ2-5; the D call may be TRBD1 or TRBD2 (5 bases each). V was clipped by 3 bases and J by 4 bases, with 12 bases between them. Germline CDR1 SGHNT, CDR2 YENEEA. CDR3 size: 14 residues. CDR3 region: CASSFEGTGETQYF. The CDR3 DNA follows: TGTGCCAGCAGCTTCGAGGGAACAGGAGAGACCCAGTACTTC.

Comment on this clonotype: Without the conserved terminal phenylalanine or tryptophan, this CDR3 likely stems from a read error. Because the CDR3's place on the DNA is in doubt, the DNA is left out and the CDR3 is given as listed by TCRdb. The V gene is TRBV21-1, the J gene TRBJ2-1; the D call TRBD2 from the table was never checked on the DNA. TRBV21-1 is reported as a pseudogene. A total of 17 residues make up the CDR3, ends included. CDR3 protein: CASSGGTSGRVGNEQFL.

This clonotype was seen a few times. V usage is TRBV3-1 and J usage is TRBJ2-7; 8 positions match TRBD1. V lost 0 bases and J lost 11; bases outside the gene matches: 12. The CDR3 runs 15 residues. Germline CDR1 reads LGHDT; CDR2 reads YNNKEL (reference sequence). CDR3 protein: CASSQDLNNPGQEYF. CDR3 coding DNA: TGTGCCAGCAGCCAAGATCTCAACAACCCGGGACAGGAGTACTTC.

This clonotype has a count of ten or more. This sequence joins TRBV7-2 and TRBJ1-2; TRBD1 matches at 7 bases. The germline gives CDR1 SGHTA, CDR2 FQGNSA. V lost 7 bases, J lost 3 bases, and 8 bases stayed unmatched. The CDR3 contains 14 residues. CDR3 nucleotides: TGTGCCAGCAAAAGACAGGGAACAGACTATGGCTACACCTTC. Encoded protein: CASKRQGTDYGYTF. The variable domain in full, with the rest retrieved from reference TRBV7-2 and TRBJ1-2, is GAGVSQSPSNKVTEKGKDVELRCDPISGHTALYWYRQSLGQGLEFLIYFQGNSAPDKSGLPSDRFSAERTGGSVSTLTIQRTQQEDSAVYLCASKRQGTDYGYTFGSGTRLTVV.

This clonotype showed up just a few times. Just one base apart from a much larger clone, this may be a read error. V is TRBV7-9 and J is TRBJ2-1, with 8 bases identical to TRBD2. Germline V gene sequence: CDR1 SEHNR, CDR2 FQNEAQ (reference sequence). The ends lost 2 bases at V and 5 bases at J; junction bases unmatched: 5. CDR3 length: 15 amino acids. CDR3 residues: CASSLRLAWHNEQFF. In DNA, the CDR3 is TGTGCCAGCAGCTTACGACTAGCGTGGCACAATGAGCAGTTCTTC.

There are many counts of this clonotype. The V call is TRBV4-2, the J call TRBJ1-6; D ambiguous. Germline V CDR1 and CDR2: LGHNA, YNFKEQ. The V gene lost 0 bases and the J gene lost 4 bases, with 7 bases spanning the gap. This CDR3 has 15 amino acids. The CDR3 region has the DNA TGTGCCAGCAGCCAAGAAAACGATTATAATTCACCCCTCCACTTT. It specifies CASSQENDYNSPLHF.

This clonotype came up many times. The chain employs TRBV28 and TRBJ2-1; TRBD2 aligns across 8 bases. The germline V gene has CDR1 MDHEN and CDR2 SYDVKM. CDR3 length: 19 amino acids. Trimming at V came to 3 bases and at J to 2 bases, leaving 15 bases not matched to a gene. The DNA of the CDR3 is TGTGCCAGCAGTTTCGATCCTCTACTAGGCGGGAGGACCTACAATGAGCAGTTCTTC. As protein: CASSFDPLLGGRTYNEQFF.

This clonotype was seen repeatedly, ten times or more. The genes are TRBV29-1 and TRBJ2-5; TRBD1 agrees at 7 bases. This CDR3 comprises 15 residues. The V gene's germline CDR1 is SQVTM and CDR2 ANQGSEA. The junction had 11 bases not matched to a gene; V was cut back by 0 bases and J by 7 bases. CDR3 residues: CSVEDQGVRFGTQYF. In DNA, the CDR3 is TGCAGCGTTGAAGACCAGGGGGTACGGTTCGGGACCCAGTACTTC.

Concerning this clonotype: The junction does not match germline at one end; this may be a read error. J is TRBJ2-1 and V is TRBV27; no clear D gene. The germline CDR1 and CDR2 sequences are MNHEY and SMNVEV (reference sequence). The CDR3 has 14 residues. The CDR3 nucleotides read TGTGCCAGCAGTCCCCTGGCGCGCTACGATGAGCGGTTCTTC. Encoded protein: CASSPLARYDERFF.

The table lists this clonotype with many counts. The gene calls are TRBV25-1 and TRBJ2-2; 16 positions match TRBD2. The CDR3 is made up of 18 amino acids. Trimming removed 6 bases from V and 7 bases from J; junction bases left unmatched: 11. In germline, CDR1 is MGHDK, CDR2 SYGVNS. The CDR3 region has the DNA TGTGCCAGCAGGCCCGGGACTAGCGGGAGGGCCTTGAGCGGGGAGCTGTTTTTT. Amino acid sequence: CASRPGTSGRALSGELFF.

This clonotype has a count of ten or more. The chain uses TRBV6-4 and TRBJ1-5; 10 positions agree with TRBD1. Germline loops: CDR1 MRHNA, CDR2 SNTAGT. J was trimmed by 1 base and V by 4 bases; bases with no gene match: 22. The CDR3 is made up of 22 amino acids. CDR3 sequence: CASSVQSPKGQGREKSNQPQHF. CDR3 nucleotides: TGTGCCAGCAGTGTCCAATCACCGAAGGGACAGGGGAGGGAGAAGAGCAATCAGCCCCAGCATTTT.

This clonotype was detected ten times or more. J is TRBJ2-2 and V is TRBV12-3 or TRBV12-4; D perhaps matches TRBD1 (6 bases). The CDR3 loop spans 14 amino acids. Trimming pared 5 bases from V and 5 bases from J, leaving 12 bases between. Here the CDR3 reads CASSVDSTTGELFF. The CDR3 DNA sequence: TGTGCCAGCAGTGTGGACAGTACGACCGGGGAGCTGTTTTTT.

The J gene is TRBJ1-1, the V gene TRBV28; TRBD1 agrees at 10 bases. J gave up 5 bases and V 6 bases, and 9 bases lay outside the gene matches. The CDR3 sequence is 15 residues long. Germline loops: CDR1 MDHEN, CDR2 SYDVKM. CDR3 protein: CASRTSGQGETEAFF. In nucleotides, the CDR3 is TGTGCCAGCAGGACCTCTGGACAGGGGGAGACTGAAGCTTTCTTT.

In its sample, this clonotype was seen a few times. Here the CDR3 reads CATSTQRRSSYEQYF. CDR3 sequence (DNA): TGTGCCACCAGCACACAACGACGGAGCTCCTACGAGCAGTACTTC. This chain connects TRBV15 to TRBJ2-7; D unclear. Trimming removed 4 bases from V and 0 bases from J, with 13 bases in between. The CDR3 has 15 amino acids. In germline, CDR1 is LNHNV, CDR2 YYDKDF (reference sequence). The variable domain in full, completed from reference TRBV15 and TRBJ2-7, reads DAMVIQNPRYQVTQFGKPVTLSCSQTLNHNVMYWYQQKSSQAPKLLFHYYDKDFNNEADTPDNFQSRRPNTSFCFLDIRSPGLGDTAMYLCATSTQRRSSYEQYFGPGTRLTVT.

This clonotype was seen many times. This rearrangement joins TRBV7-2 to TRBJ1-1; possible D gene TRBD1, 5 bases. This CDR3 contains 13 residues. V lost 1 base and J lost 6, with 9 bases in between. Germline CDR1 and CDR2: SGHTA and FQGNSA. The CDR3 DNA reads TGTGCCAGCAGCTTAGTTCGGGGCGCTGAAGCTTTCTTT. Translation: CASSLVRGAEAFF. Complete variable domain (other parts from reference TRBV7-2 and TRBJ1-1): GAGVSQSPSNKVTEKGKDVELRCDPISGHTALYWYRQSLGQGLEFLIYFQGNSAPDKSGLPSDRFSAERTGGSVSTLTIQRTQQEDSAVYLCASSLVRGAEAFFGQGTRLTVV.

This clonotype was seen many times. This chain uses TRBV6-1 with TRBJ2-1; a weak D match, TRBD2 (6 bases). The CDR3 runs 15 residues. CDR1 and CDR2 (germline): MNHNS, SASEGT. V was pared by 3 bases and J by 6 bases, with 15 bases between. CDR3 sequence: CASSEGRLGSNEQFF. The CDR3 nucleotides read TGTGCCAGCAGTGAGGGGAGGTTGGGATCCAATGAGCAGTTCTTC.

About this clonotype: One base away lies a much larger clone, so this may be a sequencing read error. The chain employs TRBV20-1 and TRBJ1-1; tentatively, D is TRBD1 (5 bases). CDR3 length equals 13 residues. From germline, CDR1 is DFQATT and CDR2 SNEGSKA (reference sequence). CDR3 in amino acids: CSAIRDPGTEVFF. CDR3 coding DNA: TGCAGTGCAATCAGGGACCCGGGTACTGAAGTTTTCTTT.

This clonotype was picked up many times. This chain links TRBV7-2 with TRBJ2-1, with TRBD2 identical over 10 bases. The V segment lost 5 bases and the J segment 10 bases; nucleotides outside the gene matches: 11. Germline CDR1 is SGHTA and CDR2 is FQGNSA. CDR3 length equals 15 residues. The CDR3 spells CASSQGLAGAGEQFF. In DNA, the CDR3 is TGTGCCAGCAGCCAGGGGCTAGCGGGAGCGGGGGAGCAGTTCTTC.

This clonotype appeared many times. The chain's CDR3 is CAWSVGSNTGELFF. The CDR3 DNA reads TGTGCCTGGAGTGTTGGGTCGAACACCGGGGAGCTGTTTTTT. This chain connects TRBV30 to TRBJ2-2; D is unclear. The CDR3 is 14 amino acids. CDR1 is GTSNPN, CDR2 SVGIG, per germline (reference sequence). V was cut by 0 bases and J by 0 bases, with 5 bases left in between.

This clonotype came up many times. The CDR3 sequence: CSALRTANTEAFF. Written as DNA, the CDR3 is TGCAGTGCTCTAAGGACAGCGAACACTGAAGCTTTCTTT. The chain is built from TRBV20-1 and TRBJ1-1; D might be TRBD1 (6 bases). The germline CDR1 and CDR2 sequences are DFQATT and SNEGSKA (reference sequence). The V end was cut by 5 bases, the J end by 1 base, with 11 bases between. This CDR3 is 13 amino acids long.

This clonotype was seen many times. The rearrangement joins TRBV20-1 to TRBJ2-1, with 12 positions matching TRBD2. The J segment lost 1 base and the V segment lost 6 bases, leaving 7 bases of the junction unmatched. Germline loops: CDR1 DFQATT, CDR2 SNEGSKA (reference sequence). The CDR3 covers 16 residues. CDR3: CSAMTSGSHSYNEQFF. The CDR3, as DNA: TGCAGTGCCATGACTAGCGGGAGTCATTCCTACAATGAGCAGTTCTTC.

This clonotype was picked up many times. This sequence joins TRBV4-3 and TRBJ1-1, with D perhaps matching TRBD1 (5 bases). V was cut by 3 bases and J by 6 bases, with 11 bases left in between. Looked up from germline, CDR1 is LGHNA and CDR2 is YSLEER. The CDR3 runs 13 residues. The CDR3 sequence is CASSHNRGPEAFF. The CDR3 nucleotides read TGCGCCAGCAGCCACAATCGGGGACCTGAAGCTTTCTTT.